The rows below give T cell receptor beta chains drawn from one sample of a study of T cell changes during pregnancy in multiple sclerosis. TCRdb keeps only in-frame clones here, not all; method: immunoSEQ multiplex PCR. The sample gives fewer than 60,000 clones, about 91% of which show up once; more than 0.9% is in the top ten. The sequencing here drew on peripheral blood, taken after pregnancy. All receptors derive from a female donor in good health, enrolled as a control in a pregnancy study. CDR3s include the opening cysteine and the closing phenylalanine or tryptophan. Fields, in order: J gene, clone size, D gene, V gene, CDR3 DNA, CDR3 protein. D genes are given only for firm matches. Clone size is given for some rows only: seen once, a few or many times, or a class if the clone is expanded.

TRBJ1-2	.	.	TRBV7-9	TGTGCCAGCAGCTTAGGTTCCGGGTTGGGTGGCTACACCTTC	CASSLGSGLGGYTF
TRBJ2-2	once	.	TRBV11-2	TGTGCCAGCAGCTTAGCCCCTAGCGCGAACACCGGGGAGCTGTTTTTT	CASSLAPSANTGELFF
TRBJ2-1	.	TRBD1	TRBV14	TGTGCCAGCAGCCAATTTAGGGGGCCCTCCTACAATGAGCAGTTCTTC	CASSQFRGPSYNEQFF
TRBJ1-2	.	.	TRBV11-2	TGTGCCAGCAGCTTAACCGGGATGAACTATGGCTACACCTTC	CASSLTGMNYGYTF
TRBJ2-3	once	.	TRBV19	TGTGCCAGTATCCCGGGGCGGACAGACGGTGATACGCAGTATTTT	CASIPGRTDGDTQYF
TRBJ1-2	.	.	TRBV7-8	TGTGCCAGCAGCTTTTCCCTACCCGACTATGGCTACACCTTC	CASSFSLPDYGYTF
TRBJ1-2	.	TRBD1	TRBV2	TGTGCCAGCAGCGAGGGACAGCTCTTTTCGGAGTTGTATGGCTACACCTTC	CASSEGQLFSELYGYTF
TRBJ2-3	.	TRBD2	TRBV28	TGTGCCAGCAGTTCCCCGGGACTAGCGACCACAGATACGCAGTATTTT	CASSSPGLATTDTQYF
TRBJ1-2	.	TRBD1	TRBV5-1	TGCGCCAGCACCGACTCGACAGGGTCTTTCGAGCATGGCTACACCTTC	CASTDSTGSFEHGYTF
TRBJ1-2	.	.	TRBV14	TGTGCCAGCAGCCAAGTTAGCGGCGGCGGCTACACCTTC	CASSQVSGGGYTF
TRBJ1-1	.	TRBD1	TRBV15	TGTGCCACCAGCGCCCGGGACAGGACCCCTGAAGCTTTCTTT	CATSARDRTPEAFF
TRBJ2-7	once	.	TRBV28	TGTGCCAGCAGTTTAATCGGCCGAGCTAGGGAGCAGTACTTC	CASSLIGRAREQYF
TRBJ1-3	.	.	TRBV5-5	TGTGCCAGCAGCTTGCCCGGCTCTGGAAACACCATATATTTT	CASSLPGSGNTIYF
TRBJ1-1	few	.	TRBV5-4	TGTGCCAGCAGCTTGGAGCGGGGACGGAACACTGAAGCTTTCTTT	CASSLERGRNTEAFF
TRBJ2-7	.	.	TRBV7-2	TGTGCCAGCAGCTTAGCCTTGCTTGCGTACGAGCAGTACTTC	CASSLALLAYEQYF
TRBJ2-7	.	.	TRBV6-1	TGTGCCAGCACCCCCTGGGGCTCTTCCTACGAGCAGTACTTC	CASTPWGSSYEQYF
TRBJ1-2	.	TRBD1	TRBV28	TGTGCCATCAACCGGGACAGGGGTGGCTACACCTTC	CAINRDRGGYTF
TRBJ2-2	.	.	TRBV7-7	TGTGCTAGCAGCAAAGGACCCGGGGAACCGAACACCGGGGAGCTGTTTTTT	CASSKGPGEPNTGELFF
TRBJ1-2	.	TRBD1	TRBV20-1	TGCAGCGGACAGGGGGCACGGGGCTACACCTTC	CSGQGARGYTF
TRBJ2-5	once	TRBD2	TRBV7-2	TGTGCCGTCGCCGGGACTAGCGGGGGGGGCTTAGGAGAGACCCAGTACTTC	CAVAGTSGGGLGETQYF
TRBJ1-4	.	.	TRBV27	TGTGCCAGCAGTTCGGTCCCAGACTCCGTTGCAACTAATGAAAAACTGTTTTTT	CASSSVPDSVATNEKLFF
TRBJ2-5	.	.	TRBV7-9	TGTGCCAGCAGCTTAGGGGGCAGGGAGACCCAGTACTTC	CASSLGGRETQYF
TRBJ1-2	.	TRBD1	TRBV6-1	TGTGCCACCCGGACAGGGGGCGTACATGGCTACACCTTC	CATRTGGVHGYTF
TRBJ1-1	.	.	TRBV7-8	TGTGCCAGCAGTCAGGGAAGGGCCACTGAAGCTTTCTTT	CASSQGRATEAFF
TRBJ2-5	once	.	TRBV14	TGTGCCAGCAGCCTTCGTGGGAGCCTCATTCAGGAGACCCAGTACTTC	CASSLRGSLIQETQYF
TRBJ2-5	.	TRBD1	TRBV7-2	TGTGCCAGCAGCCGTGGGACAGGGAGCTACCAAGAGACCCAGTACTTC	CASSRGTGSYQETQYF
TRBJ2-5	.	.	TRBV6-5	TGTGCCAGCAAGGTGGGAGTTCTACAAGAGACCCAGTACTTC	CASKVGVLQETQYF
TRBJ2-7	.	.	TRBV19	TGTGCCAGTAGTATGGCAGGGGATATCTACGAGCAGTACTTC	CASSMAGDIYEQYF
TRBJ2-5	.	.	TRBV11-2	TGTGCCAGCAGCTTGGATTTCGGGACAAAAGAGACCCAGTACTTC	CASSLDFGTKETQYF
TRBJ1-1	.	TRBD1	TRBV7-8	TGTGCCAGCAGTTTTCGAAGACAGGGAGGAACTGAAGCTTTCTTT	CASSFRRQGGTEAFF
TRBJ2-3	.	TRBD1	TRBV5-6	TGTGCCAGCAGCCCCTCCGGGACAGGGAGCACAGATACGCAGTATTTT	CASSPSGTGSTDTQYF
TRBJ2-1	.	.	TRBV2	TGTGCCAGCAGACCGGGACTCGCCTACAATGAGCAGTTCTTC	CASRPGLAYNEQFF
TRBJ2-7	.	.	TRBV4-1	TGCGCCAGCAGCCAAGCCCGACTCTACGAGCAGTACTTC	CASSQARLYEQYF
TRBJ2-3	few	.	TRBV6-4	TGTGCCAGCAGTGACTCCCCGGGGGACCGGAAAGATACGCAGTATTTT	CASSDSPGDRKDTQYF
TRBJ2-3	.	.	TRBV6-1	TGTGCCAGTGGGGCAGACACCAGCCACACAGATACGCAGTATTTT	CASGADTSHTDTQYF
TRBJ1-2	.	.	TRBV7-2	TGTGCCAGCAGCTTAGTCGGGGACAAGTCCTACACCTTC	CASSLVGDKSYTF
TRBJ1-6	once	TRBD1	TRBV4-1	TGCGCCAGCAGCCAAATTAGGACAGGGGCTTTCTATAATTCACCCCTCCACTTT	CASSQIRTGAFYNSPLHF
TRBJ2-5	.	.	TRBV7-6	TGTGCCAGCAGCTTAACTGGACTCGAGACCCAGTACTTC	CASSLTGLETQYF
TRBJ1-2	.	.	TRBV6-5	TGTGCCAGCAGTCCAGACAGGATCTATGGCTACACCTTC	CASSPDRIYGYTF
TRBJ2-3	.	TRBD2	TRBV5-1	TGCGCCAGCAGCTTGGCAACTAGCGGGGGTGCGGTAGATACGCAGTATTTT	CASSLATSGGAVDTQYF
TRBJ2-7	.	TRBD2	TRBV5-5	TGTGCCAGCAGCCCGGGACTAGTAAGCCCCTACGAGCAGTACTTC	CASSPGLVSPYEQYF
TRBJ2-1	.	TRBD2	TRBV27	TGTGCCAGCAGTTCACCCCTAACCCGGGGGGTACAGGAGAATGAGCAGTTCTTC	CASSSPLTRGVQENEQFF
TRBJ1-2	.	TRBD1	TRBV27	TGTGCCAGCAGTTTATCGCTTCGGGACAGGACCATAATTTATGGCTACACCTTC	CASSLSLRDRTIIYGYTF
TRBJ2-1	.	.	TRBV7-9	TGTGCCAGCGGTAGCGGCTACAATGAGCAGTTCTTC	CASGSGYNEQFF
TRBJ1-6	.	.	TRBV29-1	TGCAGCGGCAGACCCGGGACATATAATTCACCCCTCCACTTT	CSGRPGTYNSPLHF